This T cell receptor beta chain derives from a study of blood T cells in healthy people across ages. For the study at large: Roughly one uniquely barcoded beta molecule per two T cells was captured.

Findings of the study overall: Compared with aged donors, long-lived donors showed fewer expanded clones, suggesting selection.

Total RNA, at least 6 micrograms per sample, was extracted from PBMCs. Remarks on this clonotype: Its antigen is still unknown.

Together with a sample-barcoded 5' primer, a J-beta primer mix was included in a second PCR lasting roughly 6 to 12 cycles. MiXCR, run by TCRdb on the 5' RACE reads, gives a single entry per CDR3 protein. The sample has 700,000 to 850,000 distinct CDR3 sequences; around half are singletons. The origin of this receptor is a man of 80 years or more in good health. Material for sequencing was blood.

The CDR3 sequence is CASRDSPTSGRRYEQYF. CDR3 nucleotides: TGTGCCAGCAGGGACAGCCCGACTAGCGGGAGACGGTACGAGCAGTACTTC. The rearrangement joins TRBV6-1 to TRBJ2-7, with 12 bases matching TRBD2. The ends lost 6 bases at V and 4 bases at J; junction bases unmatched: 13. This CDR3 contains 17 residues. CDR1 and CDR2 from the germline V gene are MNHNS and SASEGT.